This T cell receptor (beta chain) is drawn from a study of a mutant IDH1 vaccine in newly diagnosed glioma. Time point: week 35, safety follow-up. Each dose of the vaccine consisted of 300 ug of mutant IDH1 20-mer peptide, with topical imiquimod. A word on this clone: Its antigen is undetermined.

Germline values: CDR1 DFQATT, CDR2 SNEGSKA (reference sequence). V lost 5 bases to trimming and J lost 0 bases, with 4 bases between them. The CDR3 totals 11 residues. Produced via immunoSEQ multiplex PCR; TCRdb's table is partial and in-frame only. Among around 45,000 clones listed, 88% were seen once. The clonotype originates from a woman aged 40 to 50 with glioma. This chain connects TRBV20-1 to TRBJ1-2; the D is unclear. The sample here was PBMCs, taken from a glioma patient whose treatment included an IDH1 peptide vaccine. The CDR3, as DNA: TGCAGTGCTCGGGCTAACTATGGCTACACCTTC. Translated: CSARANYGYTF.